This TCR beta chain was captured by sequencing in a study of cytomegalovirus exposure and HLA in healthy donors (dated by TCRdb to 2015 to 2018). Looking at the study overall: In an earlier analysis of approximately 500 of the donors, 250 to 300 Gb of sequence data and roughly 100 million unique TCR beta sequences from about 179 million T cells were reported. An early release covering roughly 640 HLA-typed donors comprised about 300 gigabases of sequencing data and 65 million to 100 million unique TCR sequences. Of the approximately 400 genotyped donors, less than 90% were placed in the genetic ancestry cluster associated with self-reported Caucasian donors. The study aimed to test whether cataloging public T cell receptors could reveal signatures of past pathogen exposure. The T cell repertoires of several hundred subjects were profiled by immunosequencing and related to cytomegalovirus serostatus. Along with the approximately 700-subject first cohort, a separate validation cohort of some 130 different subjects was used. To predict cytomegalovirus infection status, the study brought together high-throughput TCR immunosequencing, statistical association of individual TCRs with disease status, and machine learning. A later analysis re-examined previously published TCR beta repertoires from just over 650 donors and added high-resolution HLA genotyping to investigate patterns of TCR occurrence. Rather than using new phenotypic data, the later analysis identified candidate immune exposures from TCR beta sequences and from how often those sequences occurred across donors. An earlier analysis of around 580 of the donors used high-throughput TCR beta sequencing to judge whether each TCR beta V gene segment behaved as functional or pseudogenic. Donor age, sex, ethnicity and CMV serostatus were collected together with the repertoire data. In a later genetic analysis, genome-wide SNP genotypes for about three fifths of the 666 donors were used, and that subset was treated as a discovery cohort. Every repertoire in the discovery cohort had been generated on one and the same sequencing platform. HLA typing included class I and class II loci at four-digit resolution. Typing coverage differed by locus: A, B, C, DRB1 and DQB1 were typed in about 620-630 donors, DQA1 in roughly 500, DPA1 in 600 to 610, and DPB1 in 450 to 480. Roughly five DR-DQ haplotypes were treated as single units for association and clustering because of strong linkage in the cohort. Among about 390 genotyped donors of the cohort, an average of roughly 240,000 unique TCR beta nucleotide sequences were sequenced per donor, roughly 20% of them non-productive. The study at large found these results: Compared with the roughly 670-donor mean, donors in an Asian-associated ancestry cluster had fewer N-insertions in productive TCRs, according to a later genetic analysis. At a false discovery rate of 0.05, a later analysis linked under 20,000 TCR beta sequences to specific HLA alleles. A cluster of highly shared sequence variants was judged likely to be a technical artifact of the sequencing pipeline. Assigning TCR associations to individual alleles was difficult when HLA alleles, especially DR and DQ, strongly co-occurred. Linkage disequilibrium might explain the correlated functional status among segregating V segments, but an unknown experimental factor could not be excluded. Because some donors lacked HLA typing at each locus, the association tests relied only on the typed subset. The 87-base-pair reads could not distinguish some IMGT-functional V segments, including TRBV6-2 and TRBV6-3, so those segments were excluded. In a later genetic analysis, a missense DCLRE1C variant was associated with V-gene and J-gene trimming of TCR beta chains, and the association was replicated in an independent cohort. In a later analysis, HLA-associated TCR beta chains showed more clonal expansion and lower generation probabilities than non-associated chains that were equally common. Most TCR sequences were observed very rarely across donors, whereas some public TCRs were present in many individuals. Roughly uniform sequencing depth across donors was assumed in presence/absence analyses, although this assumption may not hold. A further reported finding was that TCR beta sequences accurately predicted the HLA-A and HLA-B alleles for most subjects in the first cohort. According to a later analysis, parvovirus B19, influenza, CMV and Epstein-Barr virus appeared linked to several top co-occurrence clusters. Because counts were too low, under 20 rarely observed V segments, including chromosome 9 orphons, were left out of the earlier analysis of approximately 500 of the donors. This cohort had only TCR beta chains sequenced, and the lack of alpha or paired-chain data limited which features could be detected. A later analysis found that most CMV-associated TCR beta chains appeared HLA-restricted, with HLA associations seemingly driven largely by CMV exposure. A few of the identified cytomegalovirus-associated TCR beta chains were confirmed in vitro to be specific for cytomegalovirus antigens. Broadly in line with IMGT annotations, most TCR beta V segments showed up in productive rearrangements about 87% or about 30% of the time in an earlier analysis of 450 to 750 of the donors. Cytomegalovirus status was reported to be diagnosed by the classifier with high specificity and sensitivity in both the original and validation cohorts. Immune exposure information for the cohort was limited to CMV serostatus. The authors suggested that the approach could potentially be generalized to other disease states and immunological phenotypes. The study gave a list of some 150 TCR beta chains associated with cytomegalovirus. According to a later analysis, TCR association rates differed among HLA loci, with DRB1 alleles showing the most associated TCRs and HLA-C alleles showing the fewest.

The germline V end is reduced by 3 bases and the J end by 5 bases; junction bases left unmatched: 6. CDR1 and CDR2, looked up from the germline V gene, are SGHTA and FQGNSA. The cysteine opens and the phenylalanine closes a CDR3 of 18 amino acids. Only the CDR3 part of the read is kept: 54 bases, read in frame from the first base. Details on this clone: Its antigen remains undetermined. Base qualities are missing; no much larger clone stands one base away.

In total, approximately 700 healthy bone marrow donors made up the cohort. At the time of sampling, every cohort member was nominally healthy, though immune exposures that went unrecorded were likely present. The donor was CMV seronegative and was included in the group of hundreds of seronegative cohort members. Each donor provided a peripheral blood sample, and peripheral blood mononuclear cells were used for TCR beta sequencing. Genomic DNA was extracted from the blood cell samples with the Qiagen DNeasy Blood Extraction Kit. The library was produced with the immunoSEQ multiplex PCR assay. A mixture of 60 forward primers for TCR Vbeta segments and 13 reverse primers for TCR Jbeta segments was used in the multiplex PCR. A multiplex PCR assay on genomic DNA amplified the CDR3 region of rearranged TCR beta genes. On the Illumina HiSeq System, the amplified TCR beta libraries were sequenced as 87-base-pair reads. Concerning the study's data processing: In a later analysis, some 80 million unique TCR beta chains were counted across the 650 to 750 repertoires, and roughly 10 million of these chains were shared by at least two donors. Raw reads were error-corrected and collapsed into unique sequences with a nearest-neighbor algorithm that merged closely related sequences to remove PCR and sequencing errors. Alignment of CDR3 sequences to IMGT reference sequences was used to assign V, D and J gene segments. Each retained sequence needed at least a six-nucleotide match to both a V gene segment and a J gene segment. A rearrangement was called productive if the CDR3 had no stop codons and remained in frame with V and J, and every other rearrangement was called non-productive. Following IMGT convention, CDR3 was defined as the stretch from the second conserved V-encoded cysteine up to the conserved J-encoded phenylalanine. The earlier analysis of about 500 of the donors excluded sequences that lacked an unambiguous match to a single V gene segment. An earlier analysis of fewer than 750 of the donors classified V segments as functional when productive rearrangements were above 56.7% and as segregating when the standard deviation between donors was above 5%. A statistical classification framework was built to diagnose cytomegalovirus status from the catalog of TCR beta chain sequences. In a later analysis, TCR nucleotide sequences were compared against IMGT/GENE-DB human TR gene sequences so that V and J genes could be assigned. A later analysis assigned CDR3 sequences and most-parsimonious VDJ recombination scenarios with the TCRdist pipeline. In a later analysis, each TCR beta chain was defined by its CDR3 amino acid sequence together with its V-gene family, and reads without a unique V-gene family were excluded. In a later analysis, 450 to 600 highly shared, low-generation-probability nucleotide sequences were removed to address suspected cross-contamination and a sequencing artifact. In a later analysis, a clonal expansion index for each public chain was calculated from normalized within-repertoire ranks of inferred template counts. Generation probabilities in a later analysis came from a VDJ recombination model fitted to out-of-frame rearrangements, and those results were checked against IGoR. A later analysis scored TCR-TCR, TCR-HLA and TCR-CMV co-occurrence with hypergeometric tests, applying a repertoire-size bias correction to TCR pairs. A later analysis estimated false discovery rates by permuting HLA or CMV assignments 20 times. In a later analysis, co-occurring TCRs were grouped using DBSCAN, and TCRdist sequence similarity was added for clustering within HLA-allele-positive subsets. Repertoires with fewer than 30,000 or more than 120,000 public chains were left out of co-occurrence clustering, as were about 5 repertoires with anomalous nucleotide sharing. The source is immuneACCESS, and TCRdb retained only in-frame sequences with V and J called. Part of the clones is not carried over; for the studies checked, unresolved V genes explain less than half of this, and the remainder is unexplained. The DNA gave D and trimming, while V, J and clone size come from that table. This sample comprises approximately 220,000 clones, 60% to 80% of them detected only once. The top ten clonotypes cover 1.8% of the sample.

The sequenced sample consisted of PBMCs. The origin of this receptor is a male donor in good health and CMV-seronegative. The chain uses TRBV7-2 and TRBJ2-2, with 16 central nucleotides matching TRBD2. CDR3 region: CASSFLGLAGGPTGELFF. The DNA is as follows: TGTGCCAGCAGCTTCCTGGGACTAGCGGGGGGGCCGACCGGGGAGCTGTTTTTT.